Here is one TCR beta chain with its context. Its antigen is as yet unknown. The data stem from a study of monozygotic twins with inflammatory bowel disease. CDR3 length equals 16 residues. The V gene's germline CDR1 is SEHNR and CDR2 FQNEAQ (reference sequence). TCR libraries were prepared from around 3.5 ug total RNA each. Incorporation of UMIs carrying a 6-nucleotide sample barcode was performed by template switching. TCRdb derives one entry per CDR3 protein from the 5' RACE reads, leaving out DNA. Its table lists fewer than 110,000 distinct CDR3 sequences. The study, taken as a whole, reports: Researchers report that IBD patients shared fewer clonotypes with others than healthy twins, especially amid disease activity. The inverse Simpson measure of TCRbeta diversity was lower in IBD patients than in healthy co-twins.

The sequencing sample was made of blood. This chain links TRBV7-9 with TRBJ2-1; TCRdb calls TRBD2, which cannot be checked without DNA. The clonotype originates from a human donor with ulcerative colitis or Crohn's disease, or a healthy co-twin of an affected twin (not recorded which). The CDR3: CASSPGTSGIYNEQFF.